The 15 T cell receptor beta chains in this list originate from one sample, sequenced in a study of memory CD4+ T cells and cytomegalovirus serostatus. Clones were sequenced by immunoSEQ multiplex PCR, and TCRdb holds only the in-frame ones, with some missing. The sample contains 45,000 to 55,000 clones, under 80% of which appear only once. Single viable CD3+CD4+CD8-CD45RO+ cells were sorted as the memory CD4+ T cells. Sequences were obtained from memory CD4+ T cells from blood. The receptors derive from an adult in good health and CMV-seronegative.

The chain recombines TRBV30 with TRBJ2-7; the match to TRBD1 covers 7 bases. The CDR3 loop spans 12 amino acids. V gave up 1 base and J gave up 4 bases; unmatched junction bases: 1. CDR1 is GTSNPN, CDR2 SVGIG, per germline (reference sequence). In nucleotides, the CDR3 is TGTGCCTGGAGTGAACAGGGGTACGAGCAGTACTTC. Amino acids: CAWSEQGYEQYF.

V and J are TRBV10-3 and TRBJ2-7, with 8 bases fitting TRBD2. With V trimmed by 6 bases and J by 7 bases, 14 bases remained unmatched. The CDR3 has 15 residues. Germline CDR1 and CDR2: ENHRY and SYGVKD. CDR3 coding DNA: TGTGCCATCAGATCCGAGGGAGCGGGAGCTCGGGAGCAGTACTTC. Encoded protein: CAIRSEGAGAREQYF.

This clone turned up a few times. The V and J genes are TRBV19 and TRBJ1-2, with 9 bases aligning to TRBD1. The CDR3 runs 16 residues. The germline CDR1 and CDR2 sequences are LNHDA and SQIVND (reference sequence). The junction had 10 bases not matched to a gene; V was cut back by 6 bases and J by 2 bases. The CDR3 reads CASSRAGQGRNYGYTF. As DNA, the CDR3 is TGTGCCAGTAGCCGGGCGGGACAGGGACGAAACTATGGCTACACCTTC.

The chain recombines TRBV10-3 with TRBJ2-2; TRBD1 is a possible D gene (8 bases). V was pared by 2 bases and J by 5 bases, with 15 bases between. Looked up from germline, CDR1 is ENHRY and CDR2 is SYGVKD. CDR3 length: 16 amino acids. CDR3 bases: TGTGCCATCAGTGAGCGAGGACAGGGAGGGACCGGGGAGCTGTTTTTT. It specifies CAISERGQGGTGELFF.

V gene TRBV27 combines with J gene TRBJ2-1; 8 nucleotides align to TRBD2. Trimming at V came to 5 bases and at J to 1 base, leaving 4 bases not matched to a gene. The V gene's germline CDR1 is MNHEY and CDR2 SMNVEV (reference sequence). The CDR3 length is 15 residues. The CDR3 DNA sequence: TGTGCCAGCAGTGTAAAGCGGGGGTCCTACAATGAGCAGTTCTTC. Its protein is CASSVKRGSYNEQFF.

This clone was recorded only once. The chain joins TRBV5-4 to TRBJ2-3, with 8 bases aligning to TRBD2. CDR3 length: 16 amino acids. The ends lost 3 bases at V and 4 bases at J; junction bases unmatched: 10. Germline CDR1 SGHNT, CDR2 YYREEE (reference sequence). DNA for the CDR3: TGTGCCAGCAGCTCCAGAGCGGGAGTAACCGCAGATACGCAGTATTTT. It encodes CASSSRAGVTADTQYF.

This sequence joins TRBV19 and TRBJ2-2, with D uncertain. Germline V lookup: CDR1 LNHDA, CDR2 SQIVND (reference sequence). The CDR3 covers 16 residues. The V and J ends lost 5 bases and 0 bases respectively, with 13 bases between them. This CDR3 is CASSVYPQPNTGELFF. CDR3 in DNA: TGTGCCAGTAGTGTCTATCCCCAACCGAACACCGGGGAGCTGTTTTTT.

For the CDR3, the DNA is TGTGCCAGCAGCCGGACTAGCGGGACCCCCTACGAGCAGTACTTC. Its translation is CASSRTSGTPYEQYF. This chain connects TRBV7-8 to TRBJ2-7, with TRBD2 identical over 12 bases. Germline V gives CDR1 SGHVS, CDR2 FQNEAQ. The CDR3 is 15 residues long. V lost 5 bases and J lost 2; bases outside the gene matches: 4.

This clone was seen only a few times. The chain combines TRBV9 with TRBJ1-4, with TRBD1 matching 7 bases. V lost 3 bases to trimming and J lost 7 bases; unmatched junction nucleotides: 6. This CDR3 has 14 residues. Germline values: CDR1 SGDLS, CDR2 YYNGEE. The CDR3: CASSGQGFSEKLFF. CDR3 in DNA: TGTGCCAGCAGCGGACAGGGCTTCAGTGAAAAACTGTTTTTT.

The chain links TRBV6-1 to TRBJ1-4; 11 bases align to TRBD1. V lost 6 bases and J lost 13; bases outside the gene matches: 4. The CDR3 runs to 12 residues. Germline values: CDR1 MNHNS, CDR2 SASEGT. In nucleotides, the CDR3 is TGTGCCAGCAGATTGGGACAGGGGGGACTGTTTTTT. Translated: CASRLGQGGLFF.

With respect to this clone: A junction end diverges from the germline sequence, so it may reflect a read error. The rearrangement links TRBV6-1 to TRBJ1-5; D may be TRBD1 (5 bases). Germline CDR1 MNHNS, CDR2 SASEGT. The CDR3 is 14 residues long. CDR3 region: CASREATGYQPQHF. CDR3 bases: TGTGCCAGCAGGGAAGCCACAGGATATCAGCCCCAGCATTTT.

This CDR3 is CASSLSPGGGYADTQYF. The CDR3 bases are TGTGCCAGCAGCTTAAGTCCAGGGGGCGGTTATGCAGATACGCAGTATTTT. J is TRBJ2-3 and V is TRBV7-9, with 8 bases that match TRBD1. Unmatched junction bases numbered 11, after V lost 2 bases and J lost 4 bases. The CDR3 spans 17 residues. CDR1 and CDR2 (germline): SEHNR, FQNEAQ (reference sequence).

This rearrangement joins TRBV28 to TRBJ2-1; D is ambiguous. Germline loops: CDR1 MDHEN, CDR2 SYDVKM. CDR3 length: 13 amino acids. Trimming took off 2 bases at V and 6 bases at J, with 8 bases between the two ends. The CDR3 DNA reads as TGTGCCAGCAGTTTAACCCCGTTCAATGAGCAGTTCTTC. Its translation: CASSLTPFNEQFF. Full variable domain (remainder filled in from reference TRBV28 and TRBJ2-1): DVKVTQSSRYLVKRTGEKVFLECVQDMDHENMFWYRQDPGLGLRLIYFSYDVKMKEKGDIPEGYSVSREKKERFSLILESASTNQTSMYLCASSLTPFNEQFFGPGTRLTVL.

Only one count was recorded for this clone. This chain links TRBV7-2 with TRBJ2-5, with 8 bases lining up with TRBD1. With 5 bases clipped from V and 5 bases from J, the junction kept 7 bases outside the gene matches. Germline CDR1 reads SGHTA; CDR2 reads FQGNSA. This CDR3 has 14 residues. CDR3 protein: CASSVTGAWETQYF. In DNA, the CDR3 is TGTGCCAGCAGCGTGACAGGGGCGTGGGAGACCCAGTACTTC.

The chain has TRBV27 and TRBJ2-3; TRBD2 aligns across 11 bases. The CDR3 is 14 residues long. V lost 8 bases and J lost 3; bases outside the gene matches: 4. Germline values: CDR1 MNHEY, CDR2 SMNVEV (reference sequence). The CDR3: CASAGTSGTDTQYF. The CDR3 DNA follows: TGTGCCAGCGCCGGGACTAGCGGTACAGATACGCAGTATTTT.